The 22 T cell receptor beta chains given below trace back to one sample, sequenced in a study of T cell responses to AZD1222 COVID-19 vaccine. The data were produced by immunoSEQ multiplex PCR, yet TCRdb's version contains in-frame clones alone and is incomplete. The data contain some 78,000 clones, 80% to 90% of them seen just once; the ten biggest clones take up about 1.3%. The material was peripheral blood, obtained 28 days after the second AZD1222 dose. These receptors all stem from an adult who received the AZD1222 COVID-19 vaccine.

This chain connects TRBV5-1 to TRBJ2-5; no definite D call. In germline, CDR1 is SGHRS, CDR2 YFSETQ. V gave up 0 bases and J gave up 2 bases, with 14 bases separating them. This CDR3 region has 16 residues. CDR3 coding DNA: TGCGCCAGCAGCTTGGGGGCAGGAGTCCGTCAAGAGACCCAGTACTTC. Translation gives CASSLGAGVRQETQYF.

The J gene is TRBJ2-7, the V gene TRBV5-1, with D perhaps TRBD1 or TRBD2 (6 bases each). This CDR3 region has 17 residues. Looked up from germline, CDR1 is SGHRS and CDR2 is YFSETQ. The ends were cut back, 3 bases at V and 2 bases at J, with 21 bases in the middle. CDR3 DNA: TGCGCCAGCAGCTCACAAGGGGGGTCCTTTTTAACCTACGAGCAGTACTTC. Amino acid sequence: CASSSQGGSFLTYEQYF.

This chain connects TRBV6-5 to TRBJ1-3, with D tentatively TRBD1 (5 bases). This CDR3 spans 13 amino acids. V gave up 4 bases and J gave up 4 bases, with 8 bases separating them. CDR1 is MNHEY and CDR2 is SVGAGI in the germline V gene. The CDR3 spells CASSSTAGNTIYF. The CDR3 region has the DNA TGTGCCAGCAGTTCGACAGCCGGAAACACCATATATTTT.

The CDR3 DNA reads as TGCGCCAGACATTCCAGGGGAACGGACGAGCAGTACTTC. Translating gives CARHSRGTDEQYF. V and J are TRBV10-1 and TRBJ2-7; D possibly corresponds to TRBD1 (6 bases). The CDR3 extends over 13 amino acids. Germline CDR1 reads WNHNN; CDR2 reads SYGVQD (reference sequence). V gave up 9 bases and J gave up 5 bases, with 17 bases separating them.

This chain joins TRBV6-1 and TRBJ2-2, with unresolved D. The germline gives CDR1 MNHNS, CDR2 SASEGT. The CDR3 sequence is 14 residues long. Between the trimmed V and J ends, which lost 3 bases and 5 bases, there was a span of 10 bases. This CDR3 reads CASSDIYPTGELFF. In DNA, the CDR3 is TGTGCCAGCAGTGATATATATCCGACCGGGGAGCTGTTTTTT.

This sequence joins TRBV5-1 and TRBJ2-1; 8 positions agree with TRBD1. CDR1 is SGHRS and CDR2 is YFSETQ in the germline V gene. The V segment lost 3 bases and the J segment 2 bases; nucleotides outside the gene matches: 4. The length of the CDR3 is 15 residues. The CDR3 nucleotides are TGCGCCAGCAGCTCAGACAGGGGCCCCTACAATGAGCAGTTCTTC. Translation: CASSSDRGPYNEQFF.

The rearrangement joins TRBV7-9 to TRBJ1-1; 9 bases are a match to TRBD1. Germline CDR1 reads SEHNR; CDR2 reads FQNEAQ (reference sequence). The CDR3 has 16 residues. V lost 5 bases and J lost 3; bases outside the gene matches: 10. In DNA form, the CDR3 reads TGTGCCAGCAGCCACAAAACAGGGGGCGAGGACACTGAAGCTTTCTTT. This sequence encodes CASSHKTGGEDTEAFF. The full variable domain, completed using reference TRBV7-9 and TRBJ1-1, is DTGVSQNPRHKITKRGQNVTFRCDPISEHNRLYWYRQTLGQGPEFLTYFQNEAQLEKSRLLSDRFSAERPKGSFSTLEIQRTEQGDSAMYLCASSHKTGGEDTEAFFGQGTRLTVV.

V and J are TRBV27 and TRBJ1-2; 10 nucleotides match TRBD1. Per the germline V gene, CDR1 is MNHEY and CDR2 is SMNVEV (reference sequence). J was trimmed by 4 bases and V by 6 bases; bases with no gene match: 8. This CDR3 region has 15 residues. This chain's CDR3 is CASSFRDRGAYGYTF. For the CDR3, the DNA is TGTGCCAGCAGCTTCCGGGACAGGGGAGCCTATGGCTACACCTTC.

The chain carries TRBV4-3 and TRBJ2-1; D ambiguous. The V end lost 1 base, the J end lost 8 bases, and 12 bases lay between the germline ends. CDR1 and CDR2 from the germline V gene are LGHNA and YSLEER. This CDR3 is 14 amino acids long. CDR3 coding DNA: TGCGCCAGCAGCCAAGGTCCCGGAAGGGATGAGCAGTTCTTC. It encodes CASSQGPGRDEQFF.

The sample holds one count of this clone. The chain carries TRBV15 and TRBJ2-7; the D gene is possibly TRBD1 (5 bases). Germline values: CDR1 LNHNV, CDR2 YYDKDF (reference sequence). V was shortened by 5 bases and J by 1 base, with 15 bases between the two germline ends. This CDR3 has 15 residues. This chain's CDR3 is CATSLGDSRSYEQYF. The DNA of the CDR3 is TGTGCCACCAGCTTAGGAGACAGCCGATCCTACGAGCAGTACTTC.

The chain recombines TRBV6-2 or TRBV6-3 with TRBJ1-6, with a possible D match to TRBD1 (5 bases). This CDR3 contains 16 residues. The germline CDR1 and CDR2 sequences are MNHEY and SVGEGT. V was pared by 2 bases and J by 10 bases, with 18 bases between. CDR3 residues: CASSYGGATARSPLHF. CDR3 DNA: TGTGCCAGCAGTTACGGGGGTGCGACAGCGAGGTCACCCCTCCACTTT.

CDR3 residues: CASSLSTGVVSQPQHF. The CDR3 DNA is TGTGCCAGCAGCTTGTCCACCGGAGTAGTTAGTCAGCCCCAGCATTTT. The genes are TRBV5-6 and TRBJ1-5; D unresolved. Germline-derived CDR1 and CDR2 are SGHDT and YYEEEE. V was trimmed by 1 base and J by 6 bases, leaving 17 bases between them. CDR3 size: 16 residues.

The genes are TRBV5-5 and TRBJ1-1, with TRBD1 as a possible D gene (6 bases). V lost 4 bases and J 0 bases, leaving 10 bases between the germline ends. Germline values: CDR1 SGHKS, CDR2 YYEKEE (reference sequence). The CDR3 has 14 residues. Here the CDR3 reads CASSKQGMNTEAFF. The CDR3 coding sequence is TGTGCCAGCAGCAAACAGGGAATGAACACTGAAGCTTTCTTT.

V is TRBV7-6 and J is TRBJ2-3; TRBD2 matches at 11 bases. Germline CDR1 is SGHVS and CDR2 is FNYEAQ. J gave up 4 bases and V 2 bases, and 2 bases lay outside the gene matches. The CDR3 is 15 amino acids. The CDR3 DNA reads TGTGCCAGCAGCTTAACTAGCGGGAGCCCAGATACGCAGTATTTT. This sequence encodes CASSLTSGSPDTQYF.

This chain connects TRBV28 to TRBJ2-1; D tentatively fits TRBD1 or TRBD2 (5 bases each). The germline CDR1 and CDR2 sequences are MDHEN and SYDVKM. V shed 11 bases and J shed 2 bases, with 13 bases lying between them. The CDR3 consists of 13 residues. The CDR3 sequence is CAAARGAYNEQFF. The CDR3 region has the DNA TGTGCCGCGGCGCGAGGGGCCTACAATGAGCAGTTCTTC.

This chain uses TRBV3-1 (or the pseudogene TRBV3-2) with TRBJ1-4, with a tentative D call TRBD1 (5 bases). The CDR3 runs 16 residues. Germline CDR1 and CDR2: LGHDT and YNNKEL (reference sequence). The ends were cut back, 4 bases at V and 7 bases at J, with 19 bases in the middle. CDR3 bases: TGTGCCAGCAGCCTCCTAATCCGGACATCGGGTGAAAAACTGTTTTTT. Translation gives CASSLLIRTSGEKLFF.

The chain carries TRBV29-1 and TRBJ2-3, with D hard to call. The CDR3 spans 11 residues. V gave up 7 bases and J gave up 5 bases, with 10 bases separating them. Germline assignment: CDR1 SQVTM and CDR2 ANQGSEA. Written as DNA, the CDR3 is TGCAGCGACCGGAGTAAAGATACGCAGTATTTT. It encodes CSDRSKDTQYF.

This clone was recorded only once. J is TRBJ1-6 and V is TRBV7-9; TRBD1 matches at 7 bases. The CDR3 has 15 amino acids. Germline V gene lookup returns CDR1 SEHNR and CDR2 FQNEAQ (reference sequence). V gave up 8 bases and J gave up 9 bases; unmatched junction bases: 13. The CDR3: CASWAEGTDGSPLHF. CDR3 nucleotides: TGTGCCAGCTGGGCCGAAGGGACAGACGGTTCACCCCTCCACTTT.

CDR3 amino acids: CASSGADGNTIYF. For the CDR3, the DNA is TGTGCCAGCAGCGGGGCAGATGGAAACACCATATATTTT. This chain uses TRBV3-1 (or the pseudogene TRBV3-2) with TRBJ1-3, with a tentative D call TRBD1 (5 bases). The CDR3 is made up of 13 amino acids. V gave up 5 bases and J gave up 3 bases, with 8 bases separating them. CDR1 is LGHDT, CDR2 YNNKEL, per germline (reference sequence).

This sequence joins TRBV7-2 and TRBJ1-6; D is perhaps TRBD1 (5 bases). The CDR3 contains 12 residues. With 4 bases removed from V and 8 bases from J, the gap between germline ends came to 6 bases. Germline CDR1 reads SGHTA; CDR2 reads FQGNSA. The CDR3 DNA sequence: TGTGCCAGCAGCTCGGGGGATTCACCCCTCCACTTT. The encoded protein is CASSSGDSPLHF.

The V gene is TRBV6-5, the J gene TRBJ2-5, with D perhaps being TRBD1 or TRBD2 (5 bases each). Germline V gene sequence: CDR1 MNHEY, CDR2 SVGAGI. The CDR3 length is 13 residues. V was pared by 5 bases and J by 7 bases, with 14 bases between. In DNA form, the CDR3 reads TGTGCCAGCAGTCAAACGGGGCCGGGGACCCAGTACTTC. Amino acid sequence: CASSQTGPGTQYF.

This chain joins TRBV29-1 and TRBJ1-1; D gene uncertain. Germline V gene data show CDR1 as SQVTM and CDR2 as ANQGSEA. V was cut by 6 bases and J by 4 bases, with 12 bases left in between. The CDR3 runs to 12 residues. The CDR3 is CSVLGLGTEAFF. CDR3 DNA: TGCAGCGTACTTGGCCTTGGCACTGAAGCTTTCTTT.